This entry lists 21 T cell receptor beta chains sequenced from one sample in a study of PD-L1 blockade in urothelial cancer. Repertoires were generated with immunoSEQ multiplex PCR, while TCRdb's copy carries only in-frame clones and drops some. The data hold some 75,000 clones, with less than 95% observed a single time. Time point described: peripheral blood 6 weeks after treatment start. The sequenced sample was PBMCs, obtained around atezolizumab (anti-PD-L1) treatment. These receptors all stem from a woman older than 75 with urothelial cancer.

The J gene is TRBJ2-1, the V gene TRBV11-3, with TRBD2 identical over 8 bases. The junction had 5 bases not matched to a gene; V was cut back by 6 bases and J by 1 base. Germline values: CDR1 SGHNT, CDR2 YENEEA. The CDR3 is 15 amino acids. CDR3 region: CASSYSGTSYNEQFF. The CDR3 coding sequence is TGTGCCAGCAGTTATAGCGGGACTTCCTACAATGAGCAGTTCTTC.

The V gene is TRBV9, the J gene TRBJ2-2; no definite D call. Per the germline V gene, CDR1 is SGDLS and CDR2 is YYNGEE. This CDR3 has 15 residues. Between the trimmed V and J ends, which lost 0 bases and 4 bases, there was a span of 10 bases. The CDR3 reads CASSVGLSSTGELFF. For the CDR3, the DNA is TGTGCCAGCAGCGTAGGTCTCTCTTCCACCGGGGAGCTGTTTTTT.

The chain combines TRBV15 with TRBJ2-7; 10 nucleotides align to TRBD1. This CDR3 has 13 amino acids. CDR1 is LNHNV, CDR2 YYDKDF, per germline (reference sequence). Trimming at V came to 3 bases and at J to 7 bases, leaving 3 bases not matched to a gene. CDR3 amino acids: CATSSRTGGEQYF. The CDR3 DNA reads TGTGCCACCAGCAGCCGGACAGGGGGGGAGCAGTACTTC.

The CDR3 here is CASLSGWGETQYF. In DNA form, the CDR3 reads TGTGCCAGCCTTAGCGGATGGGGTGAGACCCAGTACTTC. This chain joins TRBV2 and TRBJ2-5, with a weak D call TRBD2 (6 bases). The V gene's germline CDR1 is SNHLY and CDR2 FYNNEI. This CDR3 spans 13 amino acids. Trimming removed 8 bases at V and 5 bases at J, with 15 bases between. Using reference TRBV2 and TRBJ2-5 for the parts outside the CDR3, the full variable domain is EPEVTQTPSHQVTQMGQEVILRCVPISNHLYFYWYRQILGQKVEFLVSFYNNEISEKSEIFDDQFSVERPDGSNFTLKIRSTKLEDSAMYFCASLSGWGETQYFGPGTRLLVL.

V gene TRBV25-1 combines with J gene TRBJ1-5; possibly TRBD1 for D (5 bases). Germline V CDR1 and CDR2: MGHDK, SYGVNS. The CDR3 loop spans 14 amino acids. V lost 8 bases and J lost 2, with 13 bases in between. The CDR3 is CASGGGDGNQPQHF. As DNA, the CDR3 is TGTGCCAGCGGAGGCGGGGACGGCAATCAGCCCCAGCATTTT.

The rearrangement uses TRBV4-2 and TRBJ1-1, with D unclear. The CDR3 spans 15 residues. Germline V lookup: CDR1 LGHNA, CDR2 YNFKEQ. The V gene lost 0 bases and the J gene lost 0 bases, with 8 bases spanning the gap. The CDR3 DNA reads TGTGCCAGCAGCCAAGATGGGCAGGTGAACACTGAAGCTTTCTTT. This gives the protein CASSQDGQVNTEAFF.

The chain employs TRBV5-5 and TRBJ2-3, with D possibly being TRBD2 (6 bases). The germline V and J ends were trimmed by 4 bases and 1 base, with 16 bases remaining between them. CDR1 is SGHKS and CDR2 is YYEKEE in the germline V gene (reference sequence). The CDR3 loop spans 16 amino acids. The CDR3 region is CASSALVSSGTDTQYF. The CDR3 nucleotides are TGTGCCAGCAGCGCCCTGGTGTCTAGCGGCACAGATACGCAGTATTTT. Filled out from reference TRBV5-5 and TRBJ2-3, the complete variable domain reads DAGVTQSPTHLIKTRGQQVTLRCSPISGHKSVSWYQQVLGQGPQFIFQYYEKEERGRGNFPDRFSARQFPNYSSELNVNALLLGDSALYLCASSALVSSGTDTQYFGPGTRLTVL.

The gene calls are TRBV2 and TRBJ2-1; TRBD2 agrees at 10 bases. Trimming at V came to 2 bases and at J to 3 bases, leaving 1 base not matched to a gene. Looked up from germline, CDR1 is SNHLY and CDR2 is FYNNEI. There are 15 residues in the CDR3. This CDR3 reads CASSESGRVYNEQFF. DNA of the CDR3: TGTGCCAGCAGTGAAAGCGGGAGGGTCTACAATGAGCAGTTCTTC.

The CDR3 DNA reads TGTGCCAGTAGTATAGACGGCGGGAGGCCTGAGAAGACCCAGTACTTC. Translated, it gives CASSIDGGRPEKTQYF. The chain combines TRBV19 with TRBJ2-5, with 8 bases matching TRBD2. This CDR3 spans 16 amino acids. The germline V gene has CDR1 LNHDA and CDR2 SQIVND (reference sequence). Germline trimming cut 0 bases from V and 6 bases from J; bases unmatched to any gene: 9. The full variable domain, rest sourced from reference TRBV19 and TRBJ2-5, is DGGITQSPKYLFRKEGQNVTLSCEQNLNHDAMYWYRQDPGQGLRLIYYSQIVNDFQKGDIAEGYSVSREKKESFPLTVTSAQKNPTAFYLCASSIDGGRPEKTQYFGPGTRLLVL.

The chain links TRBV5-5 to TRBJ1-4; 8 bases agree with TRBD1. The germline gives CDR1 SGHKS, CDR2 YYEKEE (reference sequence). Germline trimming cut 3 bases from V and 6 bases from J; bases unmatched to any gene: 4. This CDR3 is 14 amino acids long. The CDR3 here is CASSSGQDYEKLFF. The CDR3 nucleotides read TGTGCCAGCAGCTCGGGACAGGACTATGAAAAACTGTTTTTT.

The chain joins TRBV30 to TRBJ2-7, with D perhaps TRBD1 (6 bases). The CDR3 runs to 15 residues. CDR1 and CDR2 (germline): GTSNPN, SVGIG (reference sequence). V was clipped by 0 bases and J by 0 bases, with 12 bases between them. In nucleotides, the CDR3 is TGTGCCTGGAGTGTTGGTCAGGGGCCCTCCTACGAGCAGTACTTC. It encodes CAWSVGQGPSYEQYF. Drawing the rest from reference TRBV30 and TRBJ2-7, the complete variable domain is SQTIHQWPATLVQPVGSPLSLECTVEGTSNPNLYWYRQAAGRGLQLLFYSVGIGQISSEVPQNLSASRPQDRQFILSSKKLLLSDSGFYLCAWSVGQGPSYEQYFGPGTRLTVT.

This chain links TRBV27 with TRBJ1-2; TRBD1 matches 9 bases. The V gene's germline CDR1 is MNHEY and CDR2 SMNVEV (reference sequence). The junction had 5 bases not matched to a gene; V was cut back by 2 bases and J by 10 bases. The CDR3 contains 13 residues. CDR3 amino acids: CASSLGTGIVYTF. CDR3 DNA: TGTGCCAGCAGTTTAGGGACAGGGATTGTCTACACCTTC.

The genes are TRBV5-1 and TRBJ1-2; possibly TRBD1 for D (5 bases). Germline V gene sequence: CDR1 SGHRS, CDR2 YFSETQ. Trimming took off 4 bases at V and 7 bases at J, with 14 bases between the two ends. CDR3 length: 13 amino acids. CDR3 sequence: CASSQRPGVGYTF. CDR3 coding DNA: TGCGCCAGCAGCCAACGCCCGGGGGTTGGCTACACCTTC.

The genes are TRBV19 and TRBJ1-1, with D uncertain. The V end lost 3 bases, the J end lost 6 bases, and 17 bases lay between the germline ends. The CDR3 is 15 amino acids. Germline CDR1 LNHDA, CDR2 SQIVND (reference sequence). CDR3 protein: CASSMFSSYGSEAFF. For the CDR3, the DNA is TGTGCCAGTAGTATGTTCTCTAGCTACGGATCTGAAGCTTTCTTT.

This clone showed up just once. CDR3: CASSNRSAGGTSSYNEQFF. CDR3 DNA sequence: TGTGCCAGCAGCAACCGTTCCGCGGGAGGGACCTCGTCCTACAATGAGCAGTTCTTC. The rearrangement links TRBV21-1 to TRBJ2-1; TRBD2 is taken as the D call from the table, unchecked against the DNA. TRBV21-1 is described as a pseudogene. The CDR3 has 19 amino acids.

The chain links TRBV18 to TRBJ2-7; D may be TRBD2 (6 bases). The V end lost 4 bases, the J end lost 4 bases, and 17 bases lay between the germline ends. Germline CDR1 is KGHSH and CDR2 is LQKENI. The CDR3 has 15 residues. This CDR3 is CASSLFSGTQYEQYF. The CDR3 region has the DNA TGTGCCAGCTCACTGTTTTCCGGGACTCAGTACGAGCAGTACTTC.

The chain couples TRBV19 to TRBJ2-2; tentative D call: TRBD1 (6 bases). Germline values: CDR1 LNHDA, CDR2 SQIVND (reference sequence). Trimming removed 1 base from V and 3 bases from J, with 9 bases in between. The CDR3 consists of 15 residues. Here the CDR3 reads CASSIVQGYTGELFF. The CDR3, as DNA: TGTGCCAGTAGTATAGTCCAGGGGTACACCGGGGAGCTGTTTTTT.

The chain uses TRBV5-1 and TRBJ1-2, with TRBD1 matching over 10 bases. V was clipped by 3 bases and J by 7 bases; unmatched bases: 12. The CDR3 loop spans 16 amino acids. Germline loops: CDR1 SGHRS, CDR2 YFSETQ. The CDR3 loop is CASSWNLGQGVIGYTF. CDR3 coding DNA: TGCGCCAGCAGCTGGAACCTTGGACAGGGGGTCATTGGCTACACCTTC.

This clone has a single count. The chain links TRBV29-1 to TRBJ1-1, with D possibly being TRBD1 (6 bases). V was trimmed by 6 bases and J by 6 bases, leaving 17 bases between them. The CDR3 totals 13 residues. Germline V gene lookup returns CDR1 SQVTM and CDR2 ANQGSEA. CDR3 in DNA: TGCAGCGTCAGGGGCGCAGGCGACTCTGAAGCTTTCTTT. Its translation: CSVRGAGDSEAFF.

The V gene is TRBV27, the J gene TRBJ1-1; D is unresolved. The CDR3 has 14 residues. The V and J ends lost 0 bases and 1 base respectively, with 6 bases between them. Looked up from germline, CDR1 is MNHEY and CDR2 is SMNVEV (reference sequence). CDR3 sequence (DNA): TGTGCCAGCAGTTTATCGACGGGGAACACTGAAGCTTTCTTT. Its protein product is CASSLSTGNTEAFF.

This clone appeared a single time. The chain links TRBV11-2 to TRBJ2-1, with D possibly being TRBD2 (5 bases). CDR1 and CDR2 (germline): SGHAT, FQNNGV. Trimming took off 3 bases at V and 0 bases at J, with 9 bases between the two ends. This CDR3 is built from 15 residues. The CDR3 spells CASSLDWSSYNEQFF. The CDR3 DNA is TGTGCCAGCAGCTTGGACTGGAGCTCCTACAATGAGCAGTTCTTC. Complete variable domain (other parts from reference TRBV11-2 and TRBJ2-1): EAGVAQSPRYKIIEKRQSVAFWCNPISGHATLYWYQQILGQGPKLLIQFQNNGVVDDSQLPKDRFSAERLKGVDSTLKIQPAKLEDSAVYLCASSLDWSSYNEQFFGPGTRLTVL.